A single sample gave rise to the 21 T cell receptor beta chains below, sequenced in a study of T cell clonality in common variable immunodeficiency. Study conclusions and caveats: In common variable immunodeficiency, TCR beta chains reportedly carried fewer deletions and N-nucleotide insertions.

The assay was immunoSEQ multiplex PCR, and TCRdb's table has in-frame clones only and misses some. The record shows around 10,000 clones for this sample, with no singletons present. These receptors have no identified antigens. The sample comprised peripheral blood mononuclear cells. The source of these receptors is a human donor with common variable immunodeficiency.

In this sample, this clone turned up a few times. The sequenced CDR3 bases are TGTGCCTCTAACCCGACAGGAGTATTAGAGACC. Translated, it gives CASNPTGVLET. The CDR3 in its entirety is CASNPTGVLETQYF. The chain carries TRBV30 and TRBJ2-5; D perhaps matches TRBD1 (6 bases). The read stops 3 residues short of the end of the CDR3; the missing end is completed from the germline J gene. V was cut by 7 bases and J by 4 bases, with 19 bases left in between. This CDR3 has 14 amino acids. The germline V gene encodes CDR1 GTSNPN and CDR2 SVGIG (reference sequence). Based on the CDR3 plus reference TRBV30 and TRBJ2-5, the full variable domain is SQTIHQWPATLVQPVGSPLSLECTVEGTSNPNLYWYRQAAGRGLQLLFYSVGIGQISSEVPQNLSASRPQDRQFILSSKKLLLSDSGFYLCASNPTGVLETQYFGPGTRLLVL.

This clone appeared a few times. The read stops 3 residues short of the end of the CDR3; the missing end is completed from the germline J gene. The genes are TRBV7-9 and TRBJ2-5; 7 nucleotides line up with TRBD2. The CDR3 covers 13 residues. Germline V gene data show CDR1 as SEHNR and CDR2 as FQNEAQ (reference sequence). The junction had 3 bases not matched to a gene; V was cut back by 5 bases and J by 3 bases. CDR3 DNA (partial): TGTGCCAGCAGCAAAAGCGGGAAAGAGACC. This sequence encodes CASSKSGKET. The CDR3, in full, reads CASSKSGKETQYF.

A few counts support this clone. The read terminates 3 residues ahead of where the CDR3 ends, so the germline J gene completes it. The chain links TRBV19 to TRBJ2-3; 7 bases map to TRBD1. CDR1 LNHDA and CDR2 SQIVND come from the germline V gene (reference sequence). The CDR3 spans 13 residues. CDR3 DNA, as far as it was read: TGTGCCAGTAGTACGACCCAACAGGGGACG. It specifies CASSTTQQGT. The whole CDR3 sequence is CASSTTQQGTQYF.

As for this clone: The read terminates 3 residues ahead of where the CDR3 ends, so the germline J gene completes it. The V call is TRBV18, the J call TRBJ1-1, with 7 bases that match TRBD1. The J segment lost 0 bases and the V segment lost 3 bases, leaving 7 bases of the junction unmatched. Germline CDR1 KGHSH, CDR2 LQKENI. This CDR3 contains 16 residues. The CDR3 reads CASSPRQGRVNTEAFF. The sequenced CDR3 bases are TGTGCCAGCTCACCGAGACAGGGAAGAGTGAACACTGAA.

Concerning this clone: The observed sequence ends 3 residues before the CDR3 terminus, with the missing tail filled in from the germline J gene. The chain links TRBV7-2 to TRBJ2-3; TRBD2 is a possible D gene (5 bases). Germline CDR1 reads SGHTA; CDR2 reads FQGNSA. This CDR3 has 15 residues. Trimming removed 6 bases from V and 4 bases from J, with 17 bases in between. CDR3 residues: CASSFIPQEADTQYF. The part of the CDR3 DNA that was read is TGTGCCAGCAGTTTTATTCCCCAGGAGGCAGATACG.

In the case of this clone: The sequence runs out 3 residues before the end of the CDR3; the remainder is reconstructed from the germline J gene. This chain joins TRBV19 and TRBJ2-5; a possible D gene is TRBD2 (5 bases). Germline CDR1 reads LNHDA; CDR2 reads SQIVND (reference sequence). The CDR3 consists of 11 residues. V was trimmed by 6 bases and J by 5 bases, leaving 7 bases between them. The CDR3 region is CASRRGETQYF. The sequenced part of the CDR3 DNA is TGTGCCAGTAGACGGGGTGAGACC.

For this clone: The read comes to an end 3 residues before the CDR3 does, leaving the germline J gene to fill in the end. The J gene is TRBJ2-4, the V gene TRBV7-2; 7 nucleotides align to TRBD1. CDR3 length: 15 residues. Trimming took 3 bases from V and 5 from J; bases not matched to a gene: 7. The germline V gene has CDR1 SGHTA and CDR2 FQGNSA. The CDR3 region is CASSLGYRGENIQYF. The CDR3 DNA, read in part, is TGTGCCAGCAGCTTGGGTTACAGGGGCGAAAACATT. Combining the CDR3 with reference TRBV7-2 and TRBJ2-4 gives the whole variable domain GAGVSQSPSNKVTEKGKDVELRCDPISGHTALYWYRQSLGQGLEFLIYFQGNSAPDKSGLPSDRFSAERTGGSVSTLTIQRTQQEDSAVYLCASSLGYRGENIQYFGAGTRLSVL.

As to this clone: The sequence runs out 3 residues before the end of the CDR3; the remainder is reconstructed from the germline J gene. The rearrangement links TRBV30 to TRBJ1-3; D is uncertain. In germline, CDR1 is GTSNPN, CDR2 SVGIG (reference sequence). The CDR3 is made up of 15 amino acids. V was trimmed by 5 bases and J by 3 bases, leaving 17 bases between them. The CDR3 protein is CAWGLRASRGNTIYF. The covered CDR3 bases are TGTGCCTGGGGGTTGAGGGCGAGTCGTGGAAACACC.

This clone was detected a few times. The read falls 3 residues short of the CDR3 end, and the missing part is taken from the germline J gene. The V and J genes are TRBV6-2 or TRBV6-3 and TRBJ1-2; the D gene is possibly TRBD1 (5 bases). Germline V gives CDR1 MNHEY, CDR2 SVGEGT. With 4 bases removed from V and 4 bases from J, the gap between germline ends came to 13 bases. This CDR3 region has 14 residues. CDR3 region: CASSSRDSTYGYTF. The part of the CDR3 DNA that was read is TGTGCCAGCAGTTCCAGGGATTCGACCTATGGC.

In its sample, this clone was seen a few times. The chain's CDR3 is CASSFGGSETQYF. The CDR3 bases that were read are TGTGCCAGCAGCTTTGGGGGCAGCGAGACC. The chain is built from TRBV7-9 and TRBJ2-5; D perhaps matches TRBD1 (6 bases). The CDR3 end falls 3 residues outside the read, so it is completed with the germline J gene. Germline CDR1 reads SEHNR; CDR2 reads FQNEAQ (reference sequence). V was trimmed by 3 bases and J by 5 bases, leaving 10 bases between them. The CDR3 totals 13 residues.

Comments on this clone: The CDR3 is cut off 3 residues early in the read; its end comes from the germline J gene. J is TRBJ2-7 and V is TRBV18, with 14 bases lining up with TRBD2. Germline assignment: CDR1 KGHSH and CDR2 LQKENI. The CDR3 is 18 residues long. Losses at the gene ends were 3 bases for V and 0 bases for J; bases not matched to a gene: 7. CDR3: CASSPRLAGGRFSYEQYF. CDR3 DNA, as far as it was read: TGTGCCAGCTCACCCCGACTAGCGGGAGGGCGCTTCTCCTACGAG. Full variable domain (rest looked up from reference TRBV18 and TRBJ2-7): NAGVMQNPRHLVRRRGQEARLRCSPMKGHSHVYWYRQLPEEGLKFMVYLQKENIIDESGMPKERFSAEFPKEGPSILRIQQVVRGDSAAYFCASSPRLAGGRFSYEQYFGPGTRLTVT.

Comments on this clone: The read terminates 3 residues before the CDR3 end, so the remaining end is supplied by the germline J gene. The V call is TRBV7-2, the J call TRBJ2-5; TRBD2 matches at 7 bases. This CDR3 is built from 13 residues. V was clipped by 5 bases and J by 3 bases; unmatched bases: 3. Germline assignment: CDR1 SGHTA and CDR2 FQGNSA. CDR3 loop: CASSITSEETQYF. CDR3 DNA, as far as it was read: TGTGCCAGCAGCATAACTAGCGAAGAGACC.

Details on this clone: Read coverage stops 3 residues before the CDR3 terminus; the germline J gene supplies the remainder. The chain carries TRBV7-9 and TRBJ2-2; no clear D. V was trimmed by 9 bases and J by 6 bases, leaving 5 bases between them. CDR3 length: 10 residues. The germline V gene has CDR1 SEHNR and CDR2 FQNEAQ (reference sequence). The sequenced part of the CDR3 DNA is TGTGCCAGAGGGTCCGGGGAG. Protein product: CARGSGE. The entire CDR3 sequence reads CARGSGELFF. The variable domain in full, with the rest retrieved from reference TRBV7-9 and TRBJ2-2, is DTGVSQNPRHKITKRGQNVTFRCDPISEHNRLYWYRQTLGQGPEFLTYFQNEAQLEKSRLLSDRFSAERPKGSFSTLEIQRTEQGDSAMYLCARGSGELFFGEGSRLTVL.

This clone is medium-sized in the sample. The observed sequence ends 3 residues before the CDR3 terminus, with the missing tail filled in from the germline J gene. The chain joins TRBV29-1 to TRBJ2-1; 9 nucleotides agree with TRBD2. This CDR3 is built from 11 residues. Germline V lookup: CDR1 SQVTM, CDR2 ANQGSEA. V lost 8 bases, J lost 8 bases, and 4 bases stayed unmatched. Partial CDR3 DNA: TGCAGCTTTAGGACTAGCGATGAG. Translating it yields CSFRTSDE. The CDR3 in full is CSFRTSDEQFF.

This clone was detected a few times. The read halts 3 residues ahead of the CDR3 end, with the missing end drawn from the germline J gene. The J gene is TRBJ2-5, the V gene TRBV19, with D possibly matching TRBD2 (6 bases). CDR3 length: 12 amino acids. Germline V CDR1 and CDR2: LNHDA, SQIVND (reference sequence). V was trimmed by 4 bases and J by 4 bases, leaving 7 bases between them. The CDR3 DNA, read in part, is TGTGCCAGTAGTACCGGGGGAGAGACC. It yields the protein CASSTGGET. The CDR3, in full, reads CASSTGGETQYF.

On this clone: The read stops 3 residues short of the end of the CDR3; the missing end is completed from the germline J gene. V gene TRBV6-2 or TRBV6-3 combines with J gene TRBJ2-1; 7 nucleotides align to TRBD2. V lost 10 bases, J lost 4 bases, and 4 bases stayed unmatched. The CDR3 has 12 residues. Germline CDR1 is MNHEY and CDR2 is SVGEGT. CDR3 DNA, as far as it was read: TGTGCCACCGCTAGCGGATACAATGAG. Its translation: CATASGYNE. The entire CDR3 sequence reads CATASGYNEQFF.

CDR3 loop: CASSLSGRSYNEQFF. The part of the CDR3 DNA that was read is TGTGCCAGCAGCTTATCTGGCCGATCATACAATGAG. The chain combines TRBV7-9 with TRBJ2-1, with D hard to call. The read gets to within 3 residues of the CDR3 end, and the germline J gene fills in the rest. The V end was cut by 2 bases, the J end by 4 bases, with 12 bases between. The CDR3 length is 15 residues. Germline CDR1 SEHNR, CDR2 FQNEAQ (reference sequence).

This clone turned up a few times. The CDR3 end is not reached by the read, which stops 3 residues before it; the germline J gene fills it in. The chain combines TRBV7-2 with TRBJ2-1, with 7 bases fitting TRBD2. The J segment lost 4 bases and the V segment lost 2 bases, leaving 5 bases of the junction unmatched. Germline loops: CDR1 SGHTA, CDR2 FQGNSA. The CDR3 totals 15 residues. CDR3 bases read: TGTGCCAGCAGCTTAAGGTCGGGGGGTTACAATGAG. Translation gives CASSLRSGGYNE. The CDR3, in full, reads CASSLRSGGYNEQFF.

The CDR3 loop is CASSLVAGRNTEAFF. CDR3 DNA (partial): TGTGCCAGCAGCTTAGTGGCGGGGCGGAACACTGAA. The chain has TRBV7-9 and TRBJ1-1; perhaps TRBD1 as D (5 bases). The CDR3 end falls 3 residues outside the read, so it is completed with the germline J gene. V lost 1 base and J lost 1, with 10 bases in between. From germline, CDR1 is SEHNR and CDR2 FQNEAQ (reference sequence). The CDR3 totals 15 residues.

This clone turned up a few times. From the germline J gene comes the end of the CDR3, since the read stops 3 residues before it. J is TRBJ2-7 and V is TRBV19; 10 positions match TRBD1. The ends lost 3 bases at V and 0 bases at J; junction bases unmatched: 8. The length of the CDR3 is 17 residues. Germline values: CDR1 LNHDA, CDR2 SQIVND (reference sequence). The CDR3 spells CASSILPGQGTSYEQYF. CDR3 DNA (partial): TGTGCCAGTAGTATCCTCCCGGGACAGGGGACCTCCTACGAG. Drawing the rest from reference TRBV19 and TRBJ2-7, the complete variable domain is DGGITQSPKYLFRKEGQNVTLSCEQNLNHDAMYWYRQDPGQGLRLIYYSQIVNDFQKGDIAEGYSVSREKKESFPLTVTSAQKNPTAFYLCASSILPGQGTSYEQYFGPGTRLTVT.

On this clone: The CDR3 end is not reached by the read, which stops 3 residues before it; the germline J gene fills it in. The V and J genes are TRBV18 and TRBJ2-7; D is undetermined. V gave up 3 bases and J gave up 6 bases, with 18 bases separating them. This CDR3 spans 15 amino acids. Germline V lookup: CDR1 KGHSH, CDR2 LQKENI. The sequenced part of the CDR3 DNA is TGTGCCAGCTCACCGCGCAAGGGCCCGCTTGGCGAG. As protein: CASSPRKGPLGE. Given in full, the CDR3 is CASSPRKGPLGEQYF. Full variable domain (remainder filled in from reference TRBV18 and TRBJ2-7): NAGVMQNPRHLVRRRGQEARLRCSPMKGHSHVYWYRQLPEEGLKFMVYLQKENIIDESGMPKERFSAEFPKEGPSILRIQQVVRGDSAAYFCASSPRKGPLGEQYFGPGTRLTVT.